Presented here are 12 T cell receptor beta chains from one specimen sequenced in a study of shared clonotypes between healthy human individuals. Generated by immunoSEQ multiplex PCR, the TCRdb table keeps only in-frame clones and is missing some. This sample yields fewer than 150,000 clones, of which under 70% are seen a single time; 20% to 25% belongs to the top ten. Sample: memory CD8+ T cells sorted from blood. Subset of the sample: CD45RO+ cells pooled with CCR7-negative TemRA cells. The receptors shown here come from a woman aged 25 to 39 in good health.

The DNA of the CDR3 is TGTGCCTGGAGTACTAGCGGGAGCACAGATACGCAGTATTTT. Translating it yields CAWSTSGSTDTQYF. This chain uses TRBV30 with TRBJ2-3; TRBD2 agrees at 9 bases. After removal of 2 bases from V and 0 bases from J, the junction contained 0 bases not matched to a gene. Germline V gene lookup returns CDR1 GTSNPN and CDR2 SVGIG (reference sequence). This CDR3 spans 14 amino acids. The whole variable domain, filled in from reference TRBV30 and TRBJ2-3, reads SQTIHQWPATLVQPVGSPLSLECTVEGTSNPNLYWYRQAAGRGLQLLFYSVGIGQISSEVPQNLSASRPQDRQFILSSKKLLLSDSGFYLCAWSTSGSTDTQYFGPGTRLTVL.

The chain uses TRBV27 and TRBJ2-5; a weak D match, TRBD1 (5 bases). The germline CDR1 and CDR2 sequences are MNHEY and SMNVEV (reference sequence). The CDR3 length is 14 residues. V lost 2 bases, J lost 2 bases, and 9 bases lay in between. The DNA of the CDR3 is TGTGCCAGCAGTTTAGCAGACAGTCAAGAGACCCAGTACTTC. It specifies CASSLADSQETQYF.

The count of this clone is one. CDR3 bases: TGTGCCAGCAGTTACCTCCCCGCGGGAGGGGCAGGAGGCTACACCTTC. Translation: CASSYLPAGGAGGYTF. V and J are TRBV6-5 and TRBJ1-2; the D gene is possibly TRBD1 (5 bases). Deletions cut 2 bases from V and 8 bases from J, with 21 bases between. Germline CDR1 reads MNHEY; CDR2 reads SVGAGI. The CDR3 consists of 16 residues.

The V call is TRBV19, the J call TRBJ2-2; a weak D match, TRBD2 (6 bases). Germline CDR1 is LNHDA and CDR2 is SQIVND (reference sequence). V dropped 3 bases and J dropped 3 bases, with 14 bases sitting between them. The CDR3 consists of 16 residues. CDR3 sequence: CASSIWGLRYTGELFF. For the CDR3, the DNA is TGTGCCAGTAGTATTTGGGGACTCCGATACACCGGGGAGCTGTTTTTT.

The V gene is TRBV11-2, the J gene TRBJ2-7; tentatively, D is TRBD1 (6 bases). The V end was cut by 1 base, the J end by 6 bases, with 13 bases between. The germline gives CDR1 SGHAT, CDR2 FQNNGV. The CDR3 covers 14 residues. The CDR3 region has the DNA TGTGCCAGCAGCTTAGTCGGCACAGGGAGCGAGCAGTACTTC. The encoded protein is CASSLVGTGSEQYF.

The rearrangement uses TRBV7-9 and TRBJ1-1; D is undetermined. This CDR3 has 11 amino acids. Germline values: CDR1 SEHNR, CDR2 FQNEAQ (reference sequence). The V end lost 1 base, the J end lost 11 bases, and 8 bases lay between the germline ends. The CDR3 DNA is TGTGCCAGCAGCTTAGGGGGATGGGCTTTCTTT. Its protein product is CASSLGGWAFF.

This clone has a handful of counts. The genes are TRBV29-1 and TRBJ2-7; 8 bases map to TRBD2. The junction had 5 bases not matched to a gene; V was cut back by 5 bases and J by 2 bases. The CDR3 totals 13 residues. Germline loops: CDR1 SQVTM, CDR2 ANQGSEA. CDR3 nucleotides: TGCAGCGTTTTACTAGCGGCCGCCTACGAGCAGTACTTC. It translates to CSVLLAAAYEQYF.

This clone was observed a few times. This chain uses TRBV7-9 with TRBJ2-1; 7 nucleotides line up with TRBD2. Germline-derived CDR1 and CDR2 are SEHNR and FQNEAQ (reference sequence). V was clipped by 1 base and J by 8 bases; unmatched bases: 2. This CDR3 spans 13 amino acids. CDR3 DNA sequence: TGTGCCAGCAGCTTAGTGACTAGCCATGAGCAGTTCTTC. It yields the protein CASSLVTSHEQFF. Using reference TRBV7-9 and TRBJ2-1 for the parts outside the CDR3, the full variable domain is DTGVSQNPRHKITKRGQNVTFRCDPISEHNRLYWYRQTLGQGPEFLTYFQNEAQLEKSRLLSDRFSAERPKGSFSTLEIQRTEQGDSAMYLCASSLVTSHEQFFGPGTRLTVL.

V is TRBV11-2 and J is TRBJ2-7; 8 bases line up with TRBD2. Germline CDR1 reads SGHAT; CDR2 reads FQNNGV. CDR3 size: 17 residues. The J segment lost 3 bases and the V segment lost 5 bases, leaving 15 bases of the junction unmatched. CDR3 DNA sequence: TGTGCCAGCAGCCCACTCCTAACGACTAGCGCTCTCTACGAGCAGTACTTC. Amino acids: CASSPLLTTSALYEQYF.

Comment on this clone: Other DNA variants within this sample encode the same CDR3. The chain links TRBV9 to TRBJ2-1; 11 bases are shared with TRBD2. The CDR3 has 16 residues. Germline V gives CDR1 SGDLS, CDR2 YYNGEE. With V trimmed by 3 bases and J by 10 bases, 12 bases remained unmatched. The CDR3 DNA follows: TGTGCCAGCAGCGCCACCGGGACTAGCGGAAGGGGAGAGCAGTTCTTC. Its protein product is CASSATGTSGRGEQFF.

The rearrangement links TRBV4-1 to TRBJ1-5, with D hard to call. Germline loops: CDR1 MGHRA, CDR2 YSYEKL. This CDR3 comprises 16 residues. Trimming took off 2 bases at V and 0 bases at J, with 11 bases between the two ends. The DNA of the CDR3 is TGCGCCAGCAGCCAACGGGCTGGGTTTAGCAATCAGCCCCAGCATTTT. It is translated as CASSQRAGFSNQPQHF.

This clone was observed once. The V call is TRBV25-1, the J call TRBJ2-1; 8 bases are shared with TRBD2. Germline CDR1 and CDR2: MGHDK and SYGVNS. The ends lost 3 bases at V and 8 bases at J; junction bases unmatched: 12. The CDR3 is made up of 16 amino acids. The CDR3 sequence is CASSDESAGESDEQFF. The CDR3 region has the DNA TGTGCCAGCAGTGATGAGTCAGCGGGAGAATCTGATGAGCAGTTCTTC.